This T cell receptor (beta chain) was found in a study of blood T cells in healthy people across ages. The germline CDR1 and CDR2 sequences are MNHNY and SVGAGI (reference sequence). This CDR3 has 14 amino acids. A J-beta primer mix and a sample-barcoded 5' primer were used in a second PCR of roughly 7 to 12 cycles. Sequencing of every sample gave 2.5 million or more CDR3-containing paired-end reads. TCRdb recomputed calls from the 5' RACE reads with MiXCR, one row per CDR3 protein. Of roughly 1.5 million distinct CDR3 sequences detected, approximately 43% appear once; the ten largest clones hold 4%.

The chain joins TRBV6-6 to TRBJ2-5, with TRBD1 identical over 9 bases. TRBJ2-1 explains the end of the DNA better; the J call may be wrong. This TCR derives from a woman younger than 35 in good health. What was sequenced was blood. This CDR3 reads CASSRGQGLETQFF. CDR3 sequence (DNA): TGTGCCAGCAGTAGAGGACAGGGGTTAGAGACCCAGTTCTTC.